A single sample gave rise to the 13 T cell receptor beta chains below, sequenced in a study of T cell repertoires in cytomegalovirus infection. Via MiXCR, TCRdb re-called the reads, giving one row per CDR3 protein. The sample yields hundreds of thousands of distinct CDR3 sequences, around a third seen once. For these receptors, no antigen is known. This sample comprised cultured CD8+ T cells from PBMCs, obtained from culture after CMV antigen stimulation. Source of these receptors: a human donor in good health (CMV status not recorded). Some clones in this sample may be carry-over from other donors' samples.

The rearrangement joins TRBV6-2 or TRBV6-3 to TRBJ2-3, with D hard to call. The V and J ends lost 0 bases and 4 bases respectively, with 11 bases between them. Germline V lookup: CDR1 MNHEY, CDR2 SVGEGT. The CDR3 consists of 15 residues. The CDR3 DNA sequence: TGTGCCAGCAGTTACTCCCCTCTACGGCCAGATACGCAGTATTTT. This codes for CASSYSPLRPDTQYF.

This clonotype was observed at least ten times. This chain connects TRBV7-9 to TRBJ1-2; 12 bases line up with TRBD1. CDR1 is SEHNR and CDR2 is FQNEAQ in the germline V gene (reference sequence). This CDR3 has 18 residues. The V and J ends lost 5 bases and 0 bases, in that order; junction bases with no gene match: 10. The chain's CDR3 is CASSGTRDRGPPNYGYTF. The CDR3 coding sequence is TGTGCCAGCAGCGGGACCCGGGACAGGGGGCCCCCTAACTATGGCTACACCTTC.

CDR3 in amino acids: CATSDLQSKSAGGSYNEQFF. DNA of the CDR3: TGTGCCACCAGTGATTTGCAAAGTAAGAGCGCAGGGGGCTCCTACAATGAGCAGTTCTTC. The V gene is TRBV24-1, the J gene TRBJ2-1, with 7 nucleotides matching TRBD1. J gave up 0 bases and V 0 bases, and 13 bases lay outside the gene matches. Looked up from germline, CDR1 is KGHDR and CDR2 is SFDVKD. This CDR3 has 20 amino acids.

The chain has TRBV4-3 and TRBJ1-1, with D maybe TRBD1 (5 bases). CDR1 LGHNA and CDR2 YSLEER come from the germline V gene. This CDR3 has 13 residues. Trimming removed 0 bases from V and 6 bases from J, with 8 bases in between. CDR3 in DNA: TGCGCCAGCAGCCAAGACAGGGTTGCTGAAGCTTTCTTT. Residues: CASSQDRVAEAFF.

This clonotype has only a few counts. The V and J genes are TRBV14 and TRBJ2-1; 8 bases agree with TRBD2. The CDR3 loop spans 14 amino acids. Germline-derived CDR1 and CDR2 are SGHDN and FVKESK. Germline trimming cut 7 bases from V and 8 bases from J; bases unmatched to any gene: 10. For the CDR3, the DNA is TGTGCCAGCAATGGCGGGGGGTTATTCTATGAGCAGTTCTTC. Its translation: CASNGGGLFYEQFF.

This clonotype has a handful of counts. The rearrangement links TRBV7-4 to TRBJ1-2, with D possibly being TRBD1 (6 bases). Between the trimmed V and J ends, which lost 5 bases and 8 bases, there was a span of 18 bases. CDR1 SGHVT and CDR2 SQSDAQ come from the germline V gene. This CDR3 has 14 residues. CDR3 sequence reads: CASSTGQYTGGYTF. In DNA form, the CDR3 reads TGTGCCAGCAGCACCGGACAGTATACGGGCGGCTACACCTTC.

The chain carries TRBV4-1 and TRBJ2-6; no clear D. V lost 3 bases and J lost 1, with 4 bases in between. CDR3 length: 14 amino acids. Germline CDR1 and CDR2: MGHRA and YSYEKL. The chain's CDR3 is CASSQASGANVLTF. CDR3 DNA sequence: TGCGCCAGCAGCCAGGCTTCTGGGGCCAACGTCCTGACTTTC.

In regard to this clonotype: It differs at one base from a far larger clone, so likely a read error. The chain joins TRBV7-2 to TRBJ1-1, with a possible D match to TRBD1 (6 bases). Germline CDR1 and CDR2: SGHTA and FQGNSA. This CDR3 has 14 amino acids. The CDR3 here is CANSLRGVNTEAFF. CDR3 coding DNA: TGTGCCAACAGCTTGAGGGGGGTAAACACTGAAGCTTTCTTT.

This clonotype was counted only a few times. The chain is built from TRBV4-1 and TRBJ2-1; the match to TRBD2 covers 7 bases. CDR3 size: 14 residues. In germline, CDR1 is MGHRA, CDR2 YSYEKL. V lost 7 bases, J lost 7 bases, and 10 bases stayed unmatched. CDR3 nucleotides: TGCGCCAGCACCGGGCCGGGGGGTAATAATGAGCAGTTCTTC. It is translated as CASTGPGGNNEQFF.

The chain recombines TRBV6-2 or TRBV6-3 with TRBJ2-7; D may be TRBD2 (6 bases). V lost 2 bases and J 4 bases, leaving 9 bases between the germline ends. Germline CDR1 reads MNHEY; CDR2 reads SVGEGT. This CDR3 has 13 residues. CDR3 bases: TGTGCCAGCAGTTACAGAAGCGGGTACGAGCAGTACGTC. This encodes CASSYRSGYEQYV.

The V gene is TRBV29-1, the J gene TRBJ1-2; tentatively, D is TRBD1 (6 bases). The V gene's germline CDR1 is SQVTM and CDR2 ANQGSEA. The CDR3 has 14 amino acids. The V end was cut by 4 bases, the J end by 5 bases, with 17 bases between. The CDR3 nucleotides read TGCAGCGTTGGACCCGTCGGGACACTTTATGGCTACACCTTC. It encodes CSVGPVGTLYGYTF.

This clonotype came up a few times. The chain joins TRBV10-3 to TRBJ2-7; no clear D. Germline values: CDR1 ENHRY, CDR2 SYGVKD. Trimming removed 0 bases from V and 1 base from J, with 13 bases in between. CDR3 length: 16 amino acids. DNA for the CDR3: TGTGCCATCAGTGAGTCGGGTATCCTTAGTTCCTACGAGCAGTACTTC. Amino acid sequence: CAISESGILSSYEQYF.

There are many counts of this clonotype. V is TRBV7-3 and J is TRBJ2-6; 9 bases match TRBD1. CDR1 and CDR2 (germline): SGHTA, FQGTGA. V trimming: 10 bases; J trimming: 0 bases; junction bases outside the gene matches: 7. This CDR3 contains 16 residues. The CDR3 reads CATGTGYLSGANVLTF. DNA of the CDR3: TGTGCCACCGGGACAGGGTATCTCTCTGGGGCCAACGTCCTGACTTTC.